This TCR beta chain is from a study of shared clonotypes between healthy human individuals. Deep-level assay runs were performed. Only in-frame clones appear in the TCRdb table, and some are missing; sequencing was by immunoSEQ multiplex PCR. The sample comprises approximately 460,000 clones, approximately 77% of which are singletons, and 12% rests with the top ten. The germline CDR1 and CDR2 sequences are KGHSH and LQKENI. The germline V and J ends were trimmed by 2 bases and 0 bases, with 11 bases remaining between them. CDR3 size: 16 residues. Whole-study results and caveats: The study sampled only blood, and tissue repertoires likely differ. Deeper or shallower sequencing was expected to change how clonotypes are shared among donors.

With respect to this clone: No antigen is known for it.

Recent vaccinations or acute infections were absent in the healthy HIV-negative adult donors. The chain joins TRBV18 to TRBJ2-1; the D gene is possibly TRBD2 (5 bases). The sample was PBMCs. This TCR derives from a middle-aged woman in good health. Some clones in this sample may be carry-over from other donors' samples. For the CDR3, the DNA is TGTGCCAGCTCACCAATAGCGACGAGCTCCTACAATGAGCAGTTCTTC. Its protein is CASSPIATSSYNEQFF.